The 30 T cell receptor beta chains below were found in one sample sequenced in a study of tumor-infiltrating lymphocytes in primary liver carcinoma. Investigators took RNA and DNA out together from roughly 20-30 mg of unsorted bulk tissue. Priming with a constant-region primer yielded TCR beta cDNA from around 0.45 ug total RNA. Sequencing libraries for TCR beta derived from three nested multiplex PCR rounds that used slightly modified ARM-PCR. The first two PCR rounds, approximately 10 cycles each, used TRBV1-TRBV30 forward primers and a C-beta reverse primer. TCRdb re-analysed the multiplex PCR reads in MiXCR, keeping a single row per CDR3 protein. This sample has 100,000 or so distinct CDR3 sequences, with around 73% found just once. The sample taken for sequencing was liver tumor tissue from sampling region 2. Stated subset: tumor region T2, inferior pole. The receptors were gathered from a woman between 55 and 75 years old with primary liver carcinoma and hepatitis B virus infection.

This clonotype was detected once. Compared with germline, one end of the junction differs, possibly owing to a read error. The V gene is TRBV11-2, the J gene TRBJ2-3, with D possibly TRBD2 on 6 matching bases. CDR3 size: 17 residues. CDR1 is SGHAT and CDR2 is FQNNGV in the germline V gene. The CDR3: CANSPTLADRSTDTQYF. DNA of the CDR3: TGTGCCAACAGCCCAACACTAGCAGACCGTAGCACAGATACGCAGTATTTT.

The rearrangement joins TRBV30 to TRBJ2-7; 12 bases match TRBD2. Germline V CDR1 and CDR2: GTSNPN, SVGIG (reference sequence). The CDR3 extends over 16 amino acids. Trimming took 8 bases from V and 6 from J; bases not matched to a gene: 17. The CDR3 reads CARANQRLAGVSEQYF. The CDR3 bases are TGTGCCCGGGCAAACCAAAGACTAGCGGGAGTTTCCGAGCAGTACTTC.

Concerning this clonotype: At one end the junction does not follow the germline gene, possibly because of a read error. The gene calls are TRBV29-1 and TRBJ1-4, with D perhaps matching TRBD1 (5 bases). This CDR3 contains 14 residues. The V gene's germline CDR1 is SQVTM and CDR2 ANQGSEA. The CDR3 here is CSVESGPTGEKQFF. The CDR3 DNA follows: TGCAGCGTTGAATCAGGGCCCACGGGTGAAAAACAGTTTTTT. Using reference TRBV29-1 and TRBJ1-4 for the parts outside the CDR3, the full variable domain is SAVISQKPSRDICQRGTSLTIQCQVDSQVTMMFWYRQQPGQSLTLIATANQGSEATYESGFVIDKFPISRPNLTFSTLTVSNMSPEDSSIYLCSVESGPTGEKQFFGSGTQLSVL.

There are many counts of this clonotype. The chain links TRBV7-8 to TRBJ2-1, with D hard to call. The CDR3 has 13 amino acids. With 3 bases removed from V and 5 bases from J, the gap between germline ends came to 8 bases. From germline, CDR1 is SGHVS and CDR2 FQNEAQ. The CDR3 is CASSLGRNNEQFF. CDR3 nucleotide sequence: TGTGCCAGCAGCTTGGGCCGTAACAATGAGCAGTTCTTC.

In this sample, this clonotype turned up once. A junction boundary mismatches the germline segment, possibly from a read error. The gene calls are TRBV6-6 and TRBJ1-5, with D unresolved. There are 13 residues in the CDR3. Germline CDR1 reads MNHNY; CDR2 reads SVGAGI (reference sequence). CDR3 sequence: CASSQNPLSPQHF. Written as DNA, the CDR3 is TGTGCCAGCAGCCAAAACCCCCTTTCGCCCCAACATTTT.

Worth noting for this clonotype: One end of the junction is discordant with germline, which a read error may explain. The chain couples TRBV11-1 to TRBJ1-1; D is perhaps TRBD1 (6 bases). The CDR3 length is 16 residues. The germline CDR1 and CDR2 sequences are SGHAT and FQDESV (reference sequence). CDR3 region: CPSSSRVGTSNAEAFF. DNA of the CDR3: TGTCCCAGCAGCTCGCGGGTCGGGACATCGAACGCTGAAGCTTTCTTT.

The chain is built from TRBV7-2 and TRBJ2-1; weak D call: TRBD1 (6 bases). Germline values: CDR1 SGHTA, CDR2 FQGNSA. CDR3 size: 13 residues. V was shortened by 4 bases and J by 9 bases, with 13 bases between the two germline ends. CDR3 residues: CASSSNRVGEQFF. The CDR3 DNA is TGTGCCAGCAGCTCCAACAGGGTAGGTGAGCAGTTCTTC.

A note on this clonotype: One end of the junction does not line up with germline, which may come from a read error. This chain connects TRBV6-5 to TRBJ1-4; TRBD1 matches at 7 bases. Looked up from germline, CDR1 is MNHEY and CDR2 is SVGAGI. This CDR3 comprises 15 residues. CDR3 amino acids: CASCHSTTGRVKLLF. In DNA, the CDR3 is TGTGCCAGCTGTCACTCCACGACAGGGAGGGTAAAACTGTTATTT.

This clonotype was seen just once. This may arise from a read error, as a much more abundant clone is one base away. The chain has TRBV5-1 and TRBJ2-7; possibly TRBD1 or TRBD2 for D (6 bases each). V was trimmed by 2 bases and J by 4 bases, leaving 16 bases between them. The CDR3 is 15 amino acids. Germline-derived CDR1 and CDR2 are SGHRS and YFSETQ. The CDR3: CASSLHRGRSYEQYF. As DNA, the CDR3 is TGCGCCAGCAGCTTACACCGGGGGCGAAGTTACGAGCAGTACTTC.

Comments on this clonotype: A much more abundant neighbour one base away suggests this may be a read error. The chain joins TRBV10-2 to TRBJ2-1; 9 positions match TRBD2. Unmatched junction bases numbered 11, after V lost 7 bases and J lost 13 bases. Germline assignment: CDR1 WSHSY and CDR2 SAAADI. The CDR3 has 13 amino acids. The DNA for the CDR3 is TGCGCCAGCAATGTGGCGGGAGGGCTTAATCAGTTCTTC. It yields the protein CASNVAGGLNQFF.

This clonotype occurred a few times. CDR3 DNA sequence: TGCAGCGTTGAATGGCTAGCGGGAGGGGATAATGAGCAGTTCTTC. Its translation: CSVEWLAGGDNEQFF. The chain recombines TRBV29-1 with TRBJ2-1; 12 bases are shared with TRBD2. J gave up 7 bases and V 2 bases, and 6 bases lay outside the gene matches. The CDR3 extends over 15 amino acids. Germline lookup yields CDR1 SQVTM and CDR2 ANQGSEA.

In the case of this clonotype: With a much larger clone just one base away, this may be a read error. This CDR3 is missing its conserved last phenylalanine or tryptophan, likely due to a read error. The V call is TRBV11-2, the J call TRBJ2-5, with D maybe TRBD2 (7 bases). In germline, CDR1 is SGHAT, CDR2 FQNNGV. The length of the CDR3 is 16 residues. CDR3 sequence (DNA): TGTGCCATCAGCTCACTAAGGGGGGGCTTCCAAGAGACCCAGTACCTC. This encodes CAISSLRGGFQETQYL.

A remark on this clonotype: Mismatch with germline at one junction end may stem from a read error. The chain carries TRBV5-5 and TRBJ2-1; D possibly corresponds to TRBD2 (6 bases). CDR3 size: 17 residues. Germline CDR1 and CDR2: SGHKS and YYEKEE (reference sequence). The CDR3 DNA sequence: TGTGTCAGCAACTTGGCCCAGTCTTTCGGGAGTAGGGGTGAGCAGTCCTTC. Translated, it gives CVSNLAQSFGSRGEQSF.

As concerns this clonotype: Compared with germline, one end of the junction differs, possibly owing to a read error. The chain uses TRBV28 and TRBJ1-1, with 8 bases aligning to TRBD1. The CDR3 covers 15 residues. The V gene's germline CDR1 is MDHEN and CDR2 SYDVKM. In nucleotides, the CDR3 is TGTGCCAGCAGTTTACAGGGGGCGGTGAGAACTGAAGATTTCTTT. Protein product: CASSLQGAVRTEDFF.

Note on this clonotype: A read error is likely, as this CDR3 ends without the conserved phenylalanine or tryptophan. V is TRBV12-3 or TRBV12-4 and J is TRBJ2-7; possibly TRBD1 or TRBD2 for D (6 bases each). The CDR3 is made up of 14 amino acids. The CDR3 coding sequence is TGTATCAGAAGTTTGGGGGGCCTTACATACGAGCAGTACCTC. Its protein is CIRSLGGLTYEQYL.

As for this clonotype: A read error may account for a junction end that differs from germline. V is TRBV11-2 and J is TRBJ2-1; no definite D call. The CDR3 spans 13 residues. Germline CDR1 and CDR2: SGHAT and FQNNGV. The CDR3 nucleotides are TGTGCCAACAGCTTGGACGGTGACGATGAGCAGTTCTTC. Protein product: CANSLDGDDEQFF.

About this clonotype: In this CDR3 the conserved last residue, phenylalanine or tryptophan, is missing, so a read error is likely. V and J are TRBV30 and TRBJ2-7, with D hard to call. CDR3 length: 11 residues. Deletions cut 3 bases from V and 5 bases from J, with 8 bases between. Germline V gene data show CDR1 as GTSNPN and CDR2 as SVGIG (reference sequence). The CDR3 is CAWRRLHEQYL. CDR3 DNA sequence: TGTGCCTGGAGGAGGTTGCACGAGCAGTACTTA.

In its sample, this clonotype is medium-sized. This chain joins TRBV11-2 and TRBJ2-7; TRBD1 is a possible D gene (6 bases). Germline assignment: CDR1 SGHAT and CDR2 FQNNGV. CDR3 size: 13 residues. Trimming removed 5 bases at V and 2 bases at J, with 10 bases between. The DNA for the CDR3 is TGTGCCAGCAGCGAGCAGGGGCCCTACGAGCAGTACTTC. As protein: CASSEQGPYEQYF.

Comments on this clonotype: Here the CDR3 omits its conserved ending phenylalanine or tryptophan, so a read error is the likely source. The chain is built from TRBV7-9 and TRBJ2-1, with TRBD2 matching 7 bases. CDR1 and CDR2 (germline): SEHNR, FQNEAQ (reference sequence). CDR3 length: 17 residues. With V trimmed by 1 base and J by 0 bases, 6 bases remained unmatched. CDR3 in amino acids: CASSLDGRGSSYNEQFL. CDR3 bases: TGTGCCAGCAGCTTAGATGGGCGCGGGAGCTCCTACAATGAGCAGTTCCTC.

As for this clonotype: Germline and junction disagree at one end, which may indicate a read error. The CDR3 bases are TGTGCCAGCAGCTTAGATAGGACTAGCGAGCCCACCCGCGATGAACAGTTCTTC. Amino acids: CASSLDRTSEPTRDEQFF. The V call is TRBV11-3, the J call TRBJ2-1, with TRBD2 identical over 9 bases. CDR1 and CDR2 from the germline V gene are SGHNT and YENEEA. This CDR3 comprises 18 residues.

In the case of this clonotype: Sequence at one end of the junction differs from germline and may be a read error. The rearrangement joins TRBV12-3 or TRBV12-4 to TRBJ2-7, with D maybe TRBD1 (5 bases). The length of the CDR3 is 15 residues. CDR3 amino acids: CASSFGHGIPYEQYF. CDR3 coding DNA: TGTGCCAGTAGTTTTGGACATGGCATCCCCTACGAGCAGTACTTC.

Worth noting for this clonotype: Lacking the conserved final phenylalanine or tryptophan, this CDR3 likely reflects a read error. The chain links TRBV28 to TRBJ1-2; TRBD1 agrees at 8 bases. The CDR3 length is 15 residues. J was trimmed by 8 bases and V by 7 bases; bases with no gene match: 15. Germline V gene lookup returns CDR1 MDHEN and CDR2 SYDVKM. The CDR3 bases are TGTGCCAGCATCCCACACTCTGACAGGGGTAACGGCTACACCCTC. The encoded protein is CASIPHSDRGNGYTL.

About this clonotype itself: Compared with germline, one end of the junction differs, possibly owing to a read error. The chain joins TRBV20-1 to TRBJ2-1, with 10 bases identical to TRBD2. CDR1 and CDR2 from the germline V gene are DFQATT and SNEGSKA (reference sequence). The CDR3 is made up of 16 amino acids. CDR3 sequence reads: CSASSFTSGNYKEQFF. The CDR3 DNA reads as TGCAGTGCTAGCTCCTTTACTAGCGGGAACTACAAAGAGCAGTTCTTC.

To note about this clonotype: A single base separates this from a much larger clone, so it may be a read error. The CDR3: CTSSPRTGATEAFF. The CDR3 coding sequence is TGTACCAGCAGTCCCCGGACAGGTGCCACTGAAGCTTTCTTT. The chain couples TRBV12-3 or TRBV12-4 to TRBJ1-1; 7 nucleotides line up with TRBD1. This CDR3 has 14 amino acids.

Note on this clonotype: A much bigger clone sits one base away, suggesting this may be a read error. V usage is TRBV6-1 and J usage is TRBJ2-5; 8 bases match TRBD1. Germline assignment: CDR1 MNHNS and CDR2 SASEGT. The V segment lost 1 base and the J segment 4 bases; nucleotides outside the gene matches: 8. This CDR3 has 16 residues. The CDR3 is CASSEGWVRGRETQYF. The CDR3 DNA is TGTGCCAGCAGTGAAGGGTGGGTCAGGGGGCGAGAGACCCAGTACTTC.

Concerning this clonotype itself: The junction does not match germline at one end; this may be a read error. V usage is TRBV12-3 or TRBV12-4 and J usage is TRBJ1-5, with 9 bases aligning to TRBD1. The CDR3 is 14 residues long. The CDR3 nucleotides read TGTGCCAGCAGTTTAACAGGGGGCGGTCAGCCCCAGCAGTTT. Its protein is CASSLTGGGQPQQF.

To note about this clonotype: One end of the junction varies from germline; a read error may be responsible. This CDR3 reads CASSDPETEAVF. CDR3 nucleotide sequence: TGCGCCAGCAGTGACCCCGAGACTGAAGCTGTCTTC. The chain uses TRBV10-1 and TRBJ1-1, with D unresolved. In germline, CDR1 is WNHNN, CDR2 SYGVQD (reference sequence). This CDR3 is built from 12 residues.

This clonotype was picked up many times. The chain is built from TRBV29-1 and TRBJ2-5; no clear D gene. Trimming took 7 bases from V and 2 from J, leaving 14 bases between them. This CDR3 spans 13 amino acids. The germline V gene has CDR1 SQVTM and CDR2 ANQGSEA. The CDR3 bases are TGCAGCGCCGCTGGGCTTCTACAAGAGACCCAGTACTTC. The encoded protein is CSAAGLLQETQYF.

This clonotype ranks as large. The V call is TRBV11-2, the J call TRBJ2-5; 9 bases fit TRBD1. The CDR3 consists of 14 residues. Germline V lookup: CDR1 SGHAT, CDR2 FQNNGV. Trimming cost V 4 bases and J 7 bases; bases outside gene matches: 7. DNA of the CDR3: TGTGCCAGCAGCTGGAGACAGGGGGAAGGGACCCAGTACTTC. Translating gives CASSWRQGEGTQYF.

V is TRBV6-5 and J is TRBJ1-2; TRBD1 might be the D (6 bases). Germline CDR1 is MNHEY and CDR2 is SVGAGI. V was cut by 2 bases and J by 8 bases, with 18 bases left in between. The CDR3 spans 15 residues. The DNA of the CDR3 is TGTGCCAGCAGTTACCAAGGCCGGGACATGGGGGGCTACACCTTC. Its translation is CASSYQGRDMGGYTF.